This entry describes one T cell receptor (beta chain). Assay used: immunoSEQ multiplex PCR; TCRdb lists only in-frame clones, some missing. The sample has a few hundred thousand clones, roughly 88% seen once. The source of the sample is a study of blood T cell repertoires in COVID-19. With 3 bases removed from V and 6 bases from J, the gap between germline ends came to 5 bases. Germline CDR1 is KGHDR and CDR2 is SFDVKD. The CDR3 is made up of 12 amino acids. The sequence was collected from a woman aged 30 to 39 with acute or convalescent COVID-19. J is TRBJ2-1 and V is TRBV24-1; no clear D. Sequenced sample: peripheral blood. In nucleotides, the CDR3 is TGTGCCACCAGTGATACTTTCAATGAGCAGTTCTTC. Protein product: CATSDTFNEQFF.